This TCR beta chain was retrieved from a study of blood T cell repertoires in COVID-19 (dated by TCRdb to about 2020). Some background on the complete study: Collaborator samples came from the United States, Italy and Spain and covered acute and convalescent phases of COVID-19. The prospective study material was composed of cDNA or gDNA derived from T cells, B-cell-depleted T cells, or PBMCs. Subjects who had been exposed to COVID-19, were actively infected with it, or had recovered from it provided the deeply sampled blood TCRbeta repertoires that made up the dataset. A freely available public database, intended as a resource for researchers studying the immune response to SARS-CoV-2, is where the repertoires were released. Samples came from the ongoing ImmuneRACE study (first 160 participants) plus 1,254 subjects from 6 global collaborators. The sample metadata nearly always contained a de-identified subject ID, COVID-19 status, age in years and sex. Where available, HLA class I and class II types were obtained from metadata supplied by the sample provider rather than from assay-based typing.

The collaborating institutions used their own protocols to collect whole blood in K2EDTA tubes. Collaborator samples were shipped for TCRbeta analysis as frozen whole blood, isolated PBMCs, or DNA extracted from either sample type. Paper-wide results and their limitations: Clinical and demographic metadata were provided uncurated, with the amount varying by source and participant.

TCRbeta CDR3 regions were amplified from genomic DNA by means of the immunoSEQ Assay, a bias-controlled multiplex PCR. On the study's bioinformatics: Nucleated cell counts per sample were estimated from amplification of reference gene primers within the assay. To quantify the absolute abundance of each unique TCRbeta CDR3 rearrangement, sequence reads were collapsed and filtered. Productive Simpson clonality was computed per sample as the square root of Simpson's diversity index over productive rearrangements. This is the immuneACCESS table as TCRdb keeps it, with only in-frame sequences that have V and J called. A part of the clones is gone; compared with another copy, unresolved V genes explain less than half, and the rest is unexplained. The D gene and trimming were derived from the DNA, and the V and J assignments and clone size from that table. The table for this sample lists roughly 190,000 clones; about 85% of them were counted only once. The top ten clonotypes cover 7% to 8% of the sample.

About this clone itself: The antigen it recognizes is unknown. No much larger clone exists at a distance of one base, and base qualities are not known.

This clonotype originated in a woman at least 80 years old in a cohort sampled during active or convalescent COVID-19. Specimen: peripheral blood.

The nucleotide sequence reads TGTGCCAGCACCCCGGGGGGCGGGGGGGCCGGTGAGCAGTACTTC. The resulting protein is CASTPGGGGAGEQYF. The rearrangement combines TRBV9 with TRBJ2-7, and 9 junctional nucleotides match TRBD2. Including cysteine and phenylalanine, the CDR3 has 15 amino acids. The CDR3 DNA has 45 bases and is translated from base 1. V is cut back by 6 bases and J by 7 bases, with 14 bases in the junction unmatched. The germline V gene specifies SGDLS as CDR1 and YYNGEE as CDR2.